One and the same sample provided the 11 T cell receptor beta chains below, sequenced in a study of cytomegalovirus exposure and HLA in healthy donors. Primers included in the PCR were 60 Vbeta and 13 Jbeta primers. The table came from immunoSEQ multiplex PCR; TCRdb's copy has only in-frame clones and leaves some out. Of about 100,000 clones in the sample, 60% to 75% were seen once. Specimen: PBMCs. The receptor source for this set is a man aged 45-60 years in good health and CMV-seronegative.

This chain links TRBV28 with TRBJ2-2; TRBD1 agrees at 9 bases. The ends lost 2 bases at V and 7 bases at J; junction bases unmatched: 5. CDR3 length: 15 residues. CDR1 and CDR2 from the germline V gene are MDHEN and SYDVKM. This CDR3 reads CASSLGTGRSGELFF. For the CDR3, the DNA is TGTGCCAGCAGTTTAGGGACAGGGCGGAGCGGGGAGCTGTTTTTT. Filled out from reference TRBV28 and TRBJ2-2, the complete variable domain reads DVKVTQSSRYLVKRTGEKVFLECVQDMDHENMFWYRQDPGLGLRLIYFSYDVKMKEKGDIPEGYSVSREKKERFSLILESASTNQTSMYLCASSLGTGRSGELFFGEGSRLTVL.

V is TRBV27 and J is TRBJ2-3; 7 nucleotides align to TRBD2. This CDR3 contains 18 residues. Trimming at V came to 1 base and at J to 0 bases, leaving 10 bases not matched to a gene. Germline CDR1 reads MNHEY; CDR2 reads SMNVEV (reference sequence). In DNA form, the CDR3 reads TGTGCCAGCAGTTTATACGGGATCAGCGGGATTAGCACAGATACGCAGTATTTT. It codes for CASSLYGISGISTDTQYF.

This clone was recorded a few times. Here the CDR3 reads CASSESTDHGELFF. The CDR3 region has the DNA TGTGCCAGCAGTGAATCTACTGATCACGGGGAGCTGTTTTTT. The chain combines TRBV6-1 with TRBJ2-2; unclear D gene. The CDR3 runs 14 residues. Trimming took off 2 bases at V and 7 bases at J, with 11 bases between the two ends. Germline V gives CDR1 MNHNS, CDR2 SASEGT.

The genes are TRBV13 and TRBJ2-1; perhaps TRBD1 as D (6 bases). V was pared by 8 bases and J by 4 bases, with 24 bases between. CDR1 and CDR2 (germline): PRHDT, FYEKMQ (reference sequence). This CDR3 has 17 residues. CDR3 protein: CASLINRDTKGYNEQFF. CDR3 nucleotide sequence: TGTGCCAGCCTTATTAACCGGGACACCAAAGGATACAATGAGCAGTTCTTC.

V is TRBV7-2 and J is TRBJ2-7; 7 bases are a match to TRBD2. The germline V gene has CDR1 SGHTA and CDR2 FQGNSA. Losses at the gene ends were 4 bases for V and 6 bases for J; bases not matched to a gene: 9. CDR3 length: 14 residues. CDR3: CASSWEGVPIEQYF. The CDR3 bases are TGTGCCAGCAGCTGGGAGGGTGTGCCCATCGAGCAGTACTTC.

V is TRBV4-1 and J is TRBJ2-5; TRBD2 agrees at 11 bases. Germline V gene data show CDR1 as MGHRA and CDR2 as YSYEKL. J gave up 5 bases and V 0 bases, and 5 bases lay outside the gene matches. The CDR3 extends over 16 amino acids. The CDR3 coding sequence is TGCGCCAGCAGCCAAGAGGGGGCTAGCGGGGGGGAGACCCAGTACTTC. This codes for CASSQEGASGGETQYF.

The chain uses TRBV19 and TRBJ1-1, with D tentatively TRBD1 (6 bases). With 0 bases removed from V and 7 bases from J, the gap between germline ends came to 6 bases. The CDR3 is made up of 12 amino acids. Germline V gene sequence: CDR1 LNHDA, CDR2 SQIVND (reference sequence). CDR3 bases: TGTGCCAGTAGTATAGACAGGGGTGAAGCTTTCTTT. Its translation: CASSIDRGEAFF. Combining the CDR3 with reference TRBV19 and TRBJ1-1 gives the whole variable domain DGGITQSPKYLFRKEGQNVTLSCEQNLNHDAMYWYRQDPGQGLRLIYYSQIVNDFQKGDIAEGYSVSREKKESFPLTVTSAQKNPTAFYLCASSIDRGEAFFGQGTRLTVV.

V gene TRBV5-1 combines with J gene TRBJ2-7, with D maybe TRBD1 (6 bases). In germline, CDR1 is SGHRS, CDR2 YFSETQ. V gave up 0 bases and J gave up 6 bases, with 22 bases separating them. The CDR3 has 17 amino acids. Here the CDR3 reads CASSLGGFRDIPGEQYF. The CDR3 coding sequence is TGCGCCAGCAGCTTGGGCGGCTTCCGGGACATTCCAGGCGAGCAGTACTTC.

The chain joins TRBV7-8 to TRBJ2-1, with D tentatively TRBD2 (6 bases). The CDR3 has 18 residues. Between the trimmed V and J ends, which lost 1 base and 1 base, there was a span of 17 bases. Germline lookup yields CDR1 SGHVS and CDR2 FQNEAQ. CDR3 residues: CASSLGFLAETSYNEQFF. Written as DNA, the CDR3 is TGTGCCAGCAGCTTAGGGTTCTTAGCGGAGACATCCTACAATGAGCAGTTCTTC. The variable domain in full, with the rest retrieved from reference TRBV7-8 and TRBJ2-1, is GAGVSQSPRYKVAKRGQDVALRCDPISGHVSLFWYQQALGQGPEFLTYFQNEAQLDKSGLPSDRFFAERPEGSVSTLKIQRTQQEDSAVYLCASSLGFLAETSYNEQFFGPGTRLTVL.

J is TRBJ1-1 and V is TRBV7-2, with TRBD1 matching over 7 bases. This CDR3 is 14 amino acids long. V lost 5 bases, J lost 6 bases, and 9 bases stayed unmatched. CDR1 is SGHTA and CDR2 is FQGNSA in the germline V gene. The CDR3 is CASSTDTGTAEAFF. CDR3 in DNA: TGTGCCAGCAGCACGGATACCGGGACAGCTGAAGCTTTCTTT.

The chain has TRBV13 and TRBJ2-2, with D maybe TRBD2 (5 bases). Trimming cost V 7 bases and J 6 bases, with 15 bases left between them. The CDR3 is 14 amino acids. Germline CDR1 reads PRHDT; CDR2 reads FYEKMQ (reference sequence). The CDR3 DNA follows: TGTGCCAGCATTCGGTCCCTAGCCGCCGGGGAGCTGTTTTTT. It is translated as CASIRSLAAGELFF.